These T cell receptor beta chains were read from a single sample in a study of T cell responses to AZD1222 COVID-19 vaccine. Libraries were prepared by immunoSEQ multiplex PCR; TCRdb keeps only in-frame clonotypes and omits some of them. The sample contains under 200,000 clones, approximately 90% of which appear only once. The sample was peripheral blood, taken 28 days after the second AZD1222 dose. Receptors were obtained from an adult who received the AZD1222 COVID-19 vaccine. The CDR3 runs from the conserved cysteine through the conserved F or W. The D gene is left open where the match is weak. The size of a clone is reported for some rows only, either as once, few or many, or as a class for expanded clones.

d_gene,j_gene,v_gene,abundance,CDR3aa,CDR3nt
NA,TRBJ1-2,TRBV12-5,NA,CASGLQGEGYTF,TGTGCTAGTGGTTTGCAGGGCGAGGGCTACACCTTC
NA,TRBJ1-2,TRBV5-4,NA,CASSPAEVYGYTF,TGTGCCAGCAGCCCCGCTGAGGTCTATGGCTACACCTTC
NA,TRBJ1-2,TRBV6-1,NA,CASSEDRQMGYTF,TGTGCCAGCAGTGAAGACCGACAGATGGGCTACACCTTC
TRBD1,TRBJ1-4,TRBV7-2,NA,CASSLGQGAQKLFF,TGTGCCAGCAGCTTAGGACAGGGGGCTCAAAAACTGTTTTTT
NA,TRBJ2-7,TRBV30,few,CAFGNSGEQYF,TGTGCCTTCGGGAATTCGGGCGAGCAGTACTTC
TRBD1,TRBJ1-1,TRBV10-3,NA,CAISEPDRGTEAFF,TGTGCCATCAGTGAACCGGACAGGGGGACTGAAGCTTTCTTT
NA,TRBJ2-6,TRBV4-2,NA,CASSQGGGDGSGANVLTF,TGTGCCAGCAGCCAAGGAGGAGGGGACGGCTCTGGGGCCAACGTCCTGACTTTC
TRBD1,TRBJ1-5,TRBV30,NA,CAWRRTGGSAQHF,TGTGCCTGGAGACGGACAGGGGGCTCGGCCCAGCATTTT
TRBD1,TRBJ2-7,TRBV20-1,few,CSASDLGQLYEQYF,TGCAGTGCTAGTGACTTGGGACAGCTATACGAGCAGTACTTC
TRBD1,TRBJ2-1,TRBV27,NA,CASSPSGTGLGEQFF,TGTGCCAGCAGTCCTTCCGGGACAGGTCTCGGTGAGCAGTTCTTC
NA,TRBJ1-2,TRBV29-1,once,CSVEDGYGYTF,TGCAGCGTTGAAGACGGCTATGGCTACACCTTC
NA,TRBJ2-7,TRBV7-9,NA,CASSPGTPAYEQYF,TGTGCCAGCAGCCCCGGGACCCCGGCCTACGAGCAGTACTTC
NA,TRBJ1-1,TRBV7-9,NA,CASSPPGPNTEAFF,TGTGCCAGCAGCCCCCCCGGGCCCAACACTGAAGCTTTCTTT
NA,TRBJ2-1,TRBV5-5,once,CASSYRDNDYNEQFF,TGTGCCAGCAGCTACCGGGACAACGACTACAATGAGCAGTTCTTC
TRBD2,TRBJ2-5,TRBV4-1,NA,CASSQAGGAQYF,TGCGCCAGCAGCCAAGCGGGGGGGGCCCAGTACTTC
NA,TRBJ2-1,TRBV30,NA,CAGGASFRNEQFF,TGTGCCGGGGGGGCCTCCTTTCGGAATGAGCAGTTCTTC
NA,TRBJ2-3,TRBV7-2,NA,CASSPAGFTQYF,TGTGCCAGCAGCCCGGCTGGGTTTACGCAGTATTTT